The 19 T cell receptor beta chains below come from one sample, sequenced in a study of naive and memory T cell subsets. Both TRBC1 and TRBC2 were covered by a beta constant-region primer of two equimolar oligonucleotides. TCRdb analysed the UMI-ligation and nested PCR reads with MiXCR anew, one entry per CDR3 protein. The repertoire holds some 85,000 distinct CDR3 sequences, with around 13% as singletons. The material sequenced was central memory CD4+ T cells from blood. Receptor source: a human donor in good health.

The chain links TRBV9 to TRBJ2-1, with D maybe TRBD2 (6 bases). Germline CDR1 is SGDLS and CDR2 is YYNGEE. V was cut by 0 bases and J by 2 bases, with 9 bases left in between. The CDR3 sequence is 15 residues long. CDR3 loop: CASSVAGATYNEQFF. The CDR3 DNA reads TGTGCCAGCAGCGTAGCGGGAGCCACCTACAATGAGCAGTTCTTC.

CDR3 sequence reads: CASTPGLARNNEQFF. The DNA for the CDR3 is TGTGCCAGCACACCAGGACTAGCGAGAAACAATGAGCAGTTCTTC. This chain joins TRBV11-2 and TRBJ2-1; 9 positions match TRBD2. J was trimmed by 5 bases and V by 7 bases; bases with no gene match: 9. CDR3 length: 15 residues. Germline CDR1 SGHAT, CDR2 FQNNGV.

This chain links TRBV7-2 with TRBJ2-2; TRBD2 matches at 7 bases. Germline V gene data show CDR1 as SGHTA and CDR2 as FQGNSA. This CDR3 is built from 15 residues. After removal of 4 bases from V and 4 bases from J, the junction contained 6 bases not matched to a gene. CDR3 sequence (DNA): TGTGCCAGCAGCTCTAGCGGTAGATTCACCGGGGAGCTGTTTTTT. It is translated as CASSSSGRFTGELFF.

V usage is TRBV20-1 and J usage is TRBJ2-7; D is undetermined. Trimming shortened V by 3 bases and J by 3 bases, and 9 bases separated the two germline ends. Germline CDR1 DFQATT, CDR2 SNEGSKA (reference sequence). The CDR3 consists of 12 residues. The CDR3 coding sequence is TGCAGTGCTAGGTGCAGAGACTACGAGCAGTACTTC. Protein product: CSARCRDYEQYF.

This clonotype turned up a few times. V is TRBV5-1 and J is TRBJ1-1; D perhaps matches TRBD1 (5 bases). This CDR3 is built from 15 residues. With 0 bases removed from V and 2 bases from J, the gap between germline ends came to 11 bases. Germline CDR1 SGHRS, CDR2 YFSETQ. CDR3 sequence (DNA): TGCGCCAGCAGCTTGGTCGGGGGACGTAACACTGAAGCTTTCTTT. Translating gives CASSLVGGRNTEAFF.

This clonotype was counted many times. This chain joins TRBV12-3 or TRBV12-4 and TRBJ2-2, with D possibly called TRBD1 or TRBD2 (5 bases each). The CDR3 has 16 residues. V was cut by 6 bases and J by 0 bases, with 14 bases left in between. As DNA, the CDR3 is TGTGCCAGCAGCCGCCGAGTGGGACCGAACACCGGGGAGCTGTTTTTT. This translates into CASSRRVGPNTGELFF.

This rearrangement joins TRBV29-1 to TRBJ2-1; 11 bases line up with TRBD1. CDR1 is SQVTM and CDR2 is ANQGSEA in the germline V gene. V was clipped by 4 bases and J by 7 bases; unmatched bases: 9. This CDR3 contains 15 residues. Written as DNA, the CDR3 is TGCAGCGTTGGCGGGGACAGGGGGTGTGGAAATGAGCAGTTCTTC. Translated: CSVGGDRGCGNEQFF.

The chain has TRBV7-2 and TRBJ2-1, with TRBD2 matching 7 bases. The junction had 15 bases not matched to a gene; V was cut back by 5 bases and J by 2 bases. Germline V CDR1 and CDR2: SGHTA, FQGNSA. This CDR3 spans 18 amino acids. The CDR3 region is CASSRSPQAGRTYNEQFF. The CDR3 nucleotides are TGTGCCAGCAGCCGCAGCCCCCAAGCGGGAAGAACCTACAATGAGCAGTTCTTC.

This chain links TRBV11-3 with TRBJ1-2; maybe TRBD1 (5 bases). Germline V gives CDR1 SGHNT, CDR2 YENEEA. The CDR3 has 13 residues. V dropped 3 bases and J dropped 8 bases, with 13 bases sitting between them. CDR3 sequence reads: CASSFPGGGGYTF. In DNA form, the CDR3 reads TGTGCCAGCAGCTTCCCGGGGGGAGGCGGCTACACCTTC.

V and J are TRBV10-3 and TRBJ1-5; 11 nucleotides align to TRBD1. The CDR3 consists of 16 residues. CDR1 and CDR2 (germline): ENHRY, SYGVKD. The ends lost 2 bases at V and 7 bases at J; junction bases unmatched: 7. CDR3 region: CAISEGDRGGGQPQHF. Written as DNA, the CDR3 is TGTGCCATCAGTGAGGGGGACAGGGGGGGAGGCCAGCCCCAGCATTTT.

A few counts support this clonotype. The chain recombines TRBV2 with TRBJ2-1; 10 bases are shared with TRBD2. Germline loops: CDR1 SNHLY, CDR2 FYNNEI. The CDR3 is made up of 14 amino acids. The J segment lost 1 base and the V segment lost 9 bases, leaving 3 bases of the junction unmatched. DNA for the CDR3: TGTGCCAGTCTAGCGGGAGTTTCCTACAATGAGCAGTTCTTC. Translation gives CASLAGVSYNEQFF. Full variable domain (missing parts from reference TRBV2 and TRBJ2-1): EPEVTQTPSHQVTQMGQEVILRCVPISNHLYFYWYRQILGQKVEFLVSFYNNEISEKSEIFDDQFSVERPDGSNFTLKIRSTKLEDSAMYFCASLAGVSYNEQFFGPGTRLTVL.

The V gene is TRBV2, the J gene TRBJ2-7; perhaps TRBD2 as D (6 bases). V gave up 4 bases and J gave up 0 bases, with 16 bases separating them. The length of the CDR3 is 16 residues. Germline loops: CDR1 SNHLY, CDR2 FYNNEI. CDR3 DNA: TGTGCCAGCAGTGGACGGGGGTCGTATGGCTCCTACGAGCAGTACTTC. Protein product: CASSGRGSYGSYEQYF.

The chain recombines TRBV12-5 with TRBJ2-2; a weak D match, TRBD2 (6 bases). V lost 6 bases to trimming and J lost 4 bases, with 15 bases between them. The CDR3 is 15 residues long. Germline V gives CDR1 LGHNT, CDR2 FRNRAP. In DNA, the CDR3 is TGTGCTAGTGGCTCGGGGTCGACTAGCACCGGGGAGCTGTTTTTT. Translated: CASGSGSTSTGELFF. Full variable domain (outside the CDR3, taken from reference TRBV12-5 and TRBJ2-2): DARVTQTPRHKVTEMGQEVTMRCQPILGHNTVFWYRQTMMQGLELLAYFRNRAPLDDSGMPKDRFSAEMPDATLATLKIQPSEPRDSAVYFCASGSGSTSTGELFFGEGSRLTVL.

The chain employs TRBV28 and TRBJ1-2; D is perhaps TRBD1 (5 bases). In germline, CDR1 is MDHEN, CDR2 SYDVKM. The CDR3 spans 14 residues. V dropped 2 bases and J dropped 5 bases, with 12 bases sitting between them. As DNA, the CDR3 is TGTGCCAGCAGTTTAGGGGCAGAGGCTTATGGCTACACCTTC. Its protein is CASSLGAEAYGYTF.

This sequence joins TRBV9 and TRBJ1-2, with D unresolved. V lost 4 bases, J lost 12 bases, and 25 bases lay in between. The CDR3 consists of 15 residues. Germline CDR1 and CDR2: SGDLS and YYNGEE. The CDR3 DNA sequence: TGTGCCAGCAGCCCAGACCCTCTTCTAACCATGGGAGACACCTTC. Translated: CASSPDPLLTMGDTF.

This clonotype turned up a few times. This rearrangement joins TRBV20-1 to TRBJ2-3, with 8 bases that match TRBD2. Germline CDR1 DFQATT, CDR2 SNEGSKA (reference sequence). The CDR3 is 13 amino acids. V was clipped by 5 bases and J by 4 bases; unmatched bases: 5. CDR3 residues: CSAHRAGADTQYF. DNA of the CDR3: TGCAGTGCTCACCGAGCGGGAGCAGATACGCAGTATTTT.

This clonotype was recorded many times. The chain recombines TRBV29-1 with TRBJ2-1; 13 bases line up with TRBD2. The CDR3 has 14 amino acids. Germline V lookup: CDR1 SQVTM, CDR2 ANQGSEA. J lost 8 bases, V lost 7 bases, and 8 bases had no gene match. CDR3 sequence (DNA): TGCAGCGCAGGGGGGACTAGCGGGATTGATGAGCAGTTCTTC. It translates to CSAGGTSGIDEQFF.

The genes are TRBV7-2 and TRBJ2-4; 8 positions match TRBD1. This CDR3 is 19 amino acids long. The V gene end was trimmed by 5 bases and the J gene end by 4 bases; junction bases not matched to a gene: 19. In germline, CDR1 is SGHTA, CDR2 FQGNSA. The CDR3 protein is CASSRTGTGKGLLKNIQYF. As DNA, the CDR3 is TGTGCCAGCAGCAGGACCGGGACAGGAAAAGGTCTTCTAAAAAACATTCAGTACTTC. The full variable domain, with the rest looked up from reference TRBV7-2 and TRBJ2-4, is GAGVSQSPSNKVTEKGKDVELRCDPISGHTALYWYRQSLGQGLEFLIYFQGNSAPDKSGLPSDRFSAERTGGSVSTLTIQRTQQEDSAVYLCASSRTGTGKGLLKNIQYFGAGTRLSVL.

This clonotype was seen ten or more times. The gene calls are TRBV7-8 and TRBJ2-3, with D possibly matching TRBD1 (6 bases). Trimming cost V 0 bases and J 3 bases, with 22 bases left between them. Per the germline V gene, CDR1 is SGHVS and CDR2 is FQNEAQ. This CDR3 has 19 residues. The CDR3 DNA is TGTGCCAGCAGCTTAGCGTCGCTATACAGGGCGTGGAGTACAGATACGCAGTATTTT. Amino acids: CASSLASLYRAWSTDTQYF.